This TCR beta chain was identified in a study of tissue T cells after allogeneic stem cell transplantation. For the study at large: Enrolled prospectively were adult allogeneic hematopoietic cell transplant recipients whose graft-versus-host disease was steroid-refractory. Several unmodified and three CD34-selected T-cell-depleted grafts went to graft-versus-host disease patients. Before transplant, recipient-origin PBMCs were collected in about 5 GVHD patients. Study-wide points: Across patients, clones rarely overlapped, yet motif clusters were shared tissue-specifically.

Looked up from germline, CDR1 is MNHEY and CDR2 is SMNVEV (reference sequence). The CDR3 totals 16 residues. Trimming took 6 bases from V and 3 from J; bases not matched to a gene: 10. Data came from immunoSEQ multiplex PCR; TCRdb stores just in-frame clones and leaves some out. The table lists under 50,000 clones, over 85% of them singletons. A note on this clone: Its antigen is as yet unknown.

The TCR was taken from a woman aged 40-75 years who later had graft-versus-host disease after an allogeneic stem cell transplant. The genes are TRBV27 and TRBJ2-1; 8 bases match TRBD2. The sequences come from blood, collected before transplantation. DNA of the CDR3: TGTGCCAGCAGCAAAGACGGGAGGGCCTACTACAATGAGCAGTTCTTC. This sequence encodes CASSKDGRAYYNEQFF.